Sequencing of this T cell receptor beta chain was carried out in a study of early T cells in non-severe SARS-CoV-2 infection. Overall study context: Chains were not paired, and sequencing was done on bulk RNA from unsorted whole blood. General study findings and limits: Anti-spike CD8 responses were favored by VDJdb matching, which missed private and CD4 specificities.

The V end was cut by 0 bases, the J end by 3 bases, with 6 bases between. Germline CDR1 is SEHNR and CDR2 is FQNEAQ (reference sequence). The CDR3 has 14 amino acids. Unique molecular identifiers tagged individual cDNA molecules. Each CDR3 protein gets one entry after TCRdb re-called the 5' RACE reads with MiXCR. The table shows approximately 69,000 distinct CDR3 sequences, with roughly 8.7% occurring only once. As for this clonotype: What it binds is unknown.

The receptor was isolated from an adult who was a healthcare worker with PCR-confirmed SARS-CoV-2 infection or an uninfected control (not recorded which). The chain employs TRBV7-9 and TRBJ2-1; D remains ambiguous. The sequencing sample was made of whole blood. The CDR3, as DNA: TGTGCCAGCAGCTTAGCCTCCAGCTACAATGAGCAGTTCTTC. This translates into CASSLASSYNEQFF.